This record concerns one T cell receptor beta chain sequence. What antigen it recognizes has not been identified. No base quality values were provided; no much bigger clone lies one nucleotide off. Whole blood was collected in K2EDTA tubes by collaborating institutions according to the institutions' own protocols. Collaborator samples were shipped for TCRbeta analysis as frozen whole blood, isolated PBMCs, or DNA extracted from either sample type. This record comes from a study of blood T cell repertoires in COVID-19 (TCRdb year 2020). Background for the entire study: Collaborator samples came from the United States, Italy and Spain and covered acute and convalescent phases of COVID-19. The prospective study material was composed of cDNA or gDNA derived from T cells, B-cell-depleted T cells, or PBMCs. Deeply sampled blood TCRbeta repertoires from subjects exposed to, actively infected with, or recovered from COVID-19 were included in the dataset. The repertoires were released in a freely available public database meant as a resource for research on the immune response to SARS-CoV-2. The samples were drawn from two sources: the first 160 participants of the ongoing ImmuneRACE study, and 1,254 subjects contributed by 6 global collaborators. The sample metadata nearly always contained a de-identified subject ID, COVID-19 status, age in years and sex. Where HLA class I and class II types were available, the types were taken from metadata supplied by the sample provider, not from assay-based typing. Results and caveats for the whole study, not just this receptor: Clinical and demographic metadata were provided uncurated, with the amount varying by source and participant.

As encoded in the germline V gene, CDR1 is KGHDR while CDR2 is SFDVKD. Clipping removes 9 bases from V and 6 bases from J, with 9 as the unmatched junction base count. Taken from cysteine to phenylalanine, the CDR3 has 13 residues. The retained sequence is limited to the CDR3, 39 bases, with the frame set at the first base. TCRbeta CDR3 regions were amplified from genomic DNA using the immunoSEQ Assay, a bias-controlled multiplex PCR. For the original study's pipeline: Within the assay, amplification of reference gene primers was used to estimate how many nucleated cells each sample contained. Sequence reads were collapsed and filtered to measure the absolute abundance of every unique TCRbeta CDR3 rearrangement. For each sample, productive Simpson clonality was calculated as the square root of Simpson's diversity index across productive rearrangements. Imported from immuneACCESS, the table was reduced by TCRdb to in-frame sequences with V and J called. These copies leave out some clones; in studies compared against another copy, an unresolved V gene accounts for under half, and the cause of the remainder is not known. The V and J calls and the clone size are those of that table, but D and trimming were determined from the DNA. The sample profile shows about 53,000 clones; around nine tenths of them were found once. The ten top clones hold less than 4% of the sample.

The source of this sequence is a man in his forties or fifties with acute or convalescent COVID-19. Material: peripheral blood. The chain is made from TRBV24-1 and TRBJ1-2, and TRBD1 aligns with 7 junction nucleotides. CDR3 sequence: CATAGTDGDGYTF. The DNA is as follows: TGTGCCACCGCCGGGACAGACGGGGATGGCTACACCTTC.